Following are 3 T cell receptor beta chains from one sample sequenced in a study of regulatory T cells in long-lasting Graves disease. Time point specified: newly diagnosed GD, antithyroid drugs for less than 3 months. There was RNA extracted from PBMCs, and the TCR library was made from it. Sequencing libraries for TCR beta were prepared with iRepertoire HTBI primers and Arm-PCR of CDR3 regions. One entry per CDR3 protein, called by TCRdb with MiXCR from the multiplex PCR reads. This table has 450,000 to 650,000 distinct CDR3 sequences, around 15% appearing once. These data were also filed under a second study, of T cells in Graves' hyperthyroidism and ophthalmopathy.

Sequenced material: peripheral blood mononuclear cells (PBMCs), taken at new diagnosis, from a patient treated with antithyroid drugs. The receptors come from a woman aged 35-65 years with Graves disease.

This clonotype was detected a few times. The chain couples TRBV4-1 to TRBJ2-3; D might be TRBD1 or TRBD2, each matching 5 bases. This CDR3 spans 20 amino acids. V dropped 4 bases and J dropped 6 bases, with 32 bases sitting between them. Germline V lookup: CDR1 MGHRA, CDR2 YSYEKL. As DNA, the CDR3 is TGCGCCAGCAGCCCCCAAAGGGTCAGTCTTACACCCATCGGGGCCGATACGCAGTATTTT. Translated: CASSPQRVSLTPIGADTQYF.

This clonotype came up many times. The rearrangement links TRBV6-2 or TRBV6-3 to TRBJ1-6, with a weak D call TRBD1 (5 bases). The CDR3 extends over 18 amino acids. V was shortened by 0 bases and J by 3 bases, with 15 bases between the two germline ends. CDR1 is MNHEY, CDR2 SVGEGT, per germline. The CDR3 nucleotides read TGTGCCAGCAGTTACTCTGTCCCGGGACGGGGCTATAATTCACCCCTCCACTTT. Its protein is CASSYSVPGRGYNSPLHF.

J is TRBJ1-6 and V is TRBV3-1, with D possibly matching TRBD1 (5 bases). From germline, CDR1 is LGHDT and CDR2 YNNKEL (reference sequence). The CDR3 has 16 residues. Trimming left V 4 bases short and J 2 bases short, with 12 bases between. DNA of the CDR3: TGTGCCAGCAGCCCTCGTGGGGGTACCTATAATTCACCCCTCCACTTT. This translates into CASSPRGGTYNSPLHF. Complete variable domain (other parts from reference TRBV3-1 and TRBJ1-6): DTAVSQTPKYLVTQMGNDKSIKCEQNLGHDTMYWYKQDSKKFLKIMFSYNNKELIINETVPNRFSPKSPDKAHLNLHINSLELGDSAVYFCASSPRGGTYNSPLHFGNGTRLTVT.